Given below is one T cell receptor beta chain in context. TCRdb's copy holds only in-frame clones and misses some; the assay was immunoSEQ multiplex PCR. The sample shows around 88,000 clones, roughly 77% of them seen only once. Documented time point: baseline, week 1 (first vaccination visit). Sample treatment: pre-vaccination baseline after standard-of-care therapy. This sample is drawn from a study of a mutant IDH1 vaccine in newly diagnosed glioma. Germline lookup yields CDR1 MNHNS and CDR2 SASEGT. Trimming took off 1 base at V and 4 bases at J, with 8 bases between the two ends. This CDR3 spans 14 amino acids.

The receptor's source is a man aged 35 to 55 with glioma. The chain is built from TRBV6-1 and TRBJ1-5; tentative D call: TRBD1 (5 bases). Sequencing used PBMCs, obtained from a glioma patient treated with radiotherapy, temozolomide or both. CDR3 residues: CASSEGGGNQPQHF. The DNA for the CDR3 is TGTGCCAGCAGTGAAGGCGGGGGTAATCAGCCCCAGCATTTT.